This TCR beta chain was documented in a study of response to subunit inactivated influenza vaccine. Via MiXCR, TCRdb re-called the RT-PCR reads, giving one row per CDR3 protein. The sample has 500,000 to 600,000 distinct CDR3 sequences; less than 15% are singletons. A few counts support this clonotype. This clonotype originated in a man aged 45-65 years who received an inactivated influenza vaccine. Sample: PBMCs from blood, taken roughly 12 days after vaccination.

The CDR3: CASSNSGTLQETQYF. The CDR3 DNA reads as TGTGCCAGCAGTAATAGCGGGACCTTACAAGAGACCCAGTACTTC. The genes are TRBV9 and TRBJ2-5; 8 bases line up with TRBD2. V lost 5 bases to trimming and J lost 2 bases; unmatched junction nucleotides: 8. The CDR3 spans 15 residues. Per germline, CDR1 SGDLS and CDR2 YYNGEE.